This T cell receptor beta chain was sequenced in a study of chemoradiotherapy in HPV16-positive cancers. Data came from immunoSEQ multiplex PCR; TCRdb stores just in-frame clones and leaves some out. The table lists some 25,000 clones, 85% to 95% of them singletons, with 22% in the top ten. The junction had 14 bases not matched to a gene; V was cut back by 2 bases and J by 4 bases. The CDR3 extends over 19 amino acids. The specimen was blood, collected from a patient who underwent chemoradiotherapy. This rearrangement joins TRBV23-1 to TRBJ2-2, with 9 positions matching TRBD1. TRBV23-1 is given ORF status, its function remaining uncertain. The receptor comes from a human donor with HPV-associated anogenital cancer. CDR3 sequence reads: CASSQGDRAESGTTGELFF. In DNA form, the CDR3 reads TGCGCCAGCAGTCAAGGGGACAGGGCGGAATCCGGGACCACCGGGGAGCTGTTTTTT.